This T cell receptor beta chain originates from a study of blood T cell repertoires in COVID-19. Study as a whole: Acute and convalescent COVID-19 specimens originated in the United States, Italy and Spain. From T cells, B-cell-depleted T cells, or PBMCs came the material, which was cDNA or gDNA.

In the study's own analysis: Quantification of nucleated cells was approximated via reference gene primer amplification. Some clones are missing from TCRdb's copy, which holds only in-frame ones; the method was immunoSEQ multiplex PCR. D and trimming come from the DNA, and the V and J calls and clone size come from that table. Of 220,000 or so clones in the sample, about four fifths were seen once. The CDR3 has 13 amino acids. The trim removed 6 bases at V and 2 bases at J, leaving 2 bases unmatched. Germline CDR1 MNHEY, CDR2 SMNVEV (reference sequence). Source material: peripheral blood. The sequence derives from a woman younger than 45 who had recovered from COVID-19. This sequence joins TRBV27 and TRBJ2-7; 9 bases are shared with TRBD2. CDR3 residues: CASRLAGPYEQYF. In nucleotides, the CDR3 is TGTGCCAGCAGACTAGCGGGCCCCTACGAGCAGTACTTC.